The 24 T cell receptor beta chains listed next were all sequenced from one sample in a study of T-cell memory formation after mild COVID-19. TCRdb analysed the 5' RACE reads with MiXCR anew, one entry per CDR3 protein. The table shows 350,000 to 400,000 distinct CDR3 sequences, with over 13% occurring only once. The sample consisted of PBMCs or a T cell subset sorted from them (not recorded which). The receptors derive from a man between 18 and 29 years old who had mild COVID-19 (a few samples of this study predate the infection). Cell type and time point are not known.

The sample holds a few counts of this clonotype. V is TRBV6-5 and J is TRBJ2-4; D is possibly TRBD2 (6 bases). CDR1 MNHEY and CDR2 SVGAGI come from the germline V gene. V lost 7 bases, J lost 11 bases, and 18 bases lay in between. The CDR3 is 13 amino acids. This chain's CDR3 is CASTPPGERVQYF. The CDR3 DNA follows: TGTGCCAGCACCCCACCGGGGGAGAGGGTTCAGTACTTC.

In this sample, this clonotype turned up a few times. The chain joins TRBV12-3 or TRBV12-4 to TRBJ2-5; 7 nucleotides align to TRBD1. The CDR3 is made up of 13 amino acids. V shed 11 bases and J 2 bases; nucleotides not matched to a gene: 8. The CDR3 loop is CACQGQTQETQYF. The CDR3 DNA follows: TGTGCCTGCCAGGGACAGACTCAAGAGACCCAGTACTTC.

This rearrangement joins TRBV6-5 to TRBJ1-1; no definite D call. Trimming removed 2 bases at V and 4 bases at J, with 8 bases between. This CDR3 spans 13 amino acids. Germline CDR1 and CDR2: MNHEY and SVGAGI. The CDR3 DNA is TGTGCCAGCAGTTACAGGAGTGGCACTGAAGCTTTCTTT. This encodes CASSYRSGTEAFF.

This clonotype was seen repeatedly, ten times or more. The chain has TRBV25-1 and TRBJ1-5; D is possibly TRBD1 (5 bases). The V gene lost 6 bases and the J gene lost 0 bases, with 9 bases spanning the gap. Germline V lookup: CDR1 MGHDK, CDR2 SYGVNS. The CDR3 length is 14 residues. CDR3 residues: CASSVTGSNQPQHF. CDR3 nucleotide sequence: TGTGCCAGCAGCGTCACAGGTAGCAATCAGCCCCAGCATTTT.

The CDR3 loop reads CASSQETGVNEKLFF. In nucleotides, the CDR3 is TGCGCCAGCAGCCAAGAGACAGGGGTTAATGAAAAACTGTTTTTT. The chain is built from TRBV4-3 and TRBJ1-4; TRBD1 agrees at 8 bases. CDR1 and CDR2 from the germline V gene are LGHNA and YSLEER. V trimming: 0 bases; J trimming: 4 bases; junction bases outside the gene matches: 1. The CDR3 extends over 15 amino acids.

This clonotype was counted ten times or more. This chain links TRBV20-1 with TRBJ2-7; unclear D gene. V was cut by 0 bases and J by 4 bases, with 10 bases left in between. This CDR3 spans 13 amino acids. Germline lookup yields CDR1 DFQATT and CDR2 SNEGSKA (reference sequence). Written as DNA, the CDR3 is TGCAGTGCTAGAGACCCCGTCCGGTACGAGCAGTACTTC. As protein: CSARDPVRYEQYF.

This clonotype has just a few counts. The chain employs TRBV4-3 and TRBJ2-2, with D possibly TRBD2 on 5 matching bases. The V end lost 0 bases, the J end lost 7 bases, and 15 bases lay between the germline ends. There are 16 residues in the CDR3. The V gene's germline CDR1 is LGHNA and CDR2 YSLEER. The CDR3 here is CASSQDRPGVSGELFF. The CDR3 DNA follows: TGCGCCAGCAGCCAAGATCGGCCCGGGGTCAGCGGGGAGCTGTTTTTT.

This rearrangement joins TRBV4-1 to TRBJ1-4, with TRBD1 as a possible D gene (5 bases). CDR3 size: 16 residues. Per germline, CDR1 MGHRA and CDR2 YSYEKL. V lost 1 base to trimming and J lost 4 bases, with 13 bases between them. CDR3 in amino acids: CASSQVWRGGNEKLFF. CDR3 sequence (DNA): TGCGCCAGCAGCCAAGTGTGGAGGGGTGGTAATGAAAAACTGTTTTTT.

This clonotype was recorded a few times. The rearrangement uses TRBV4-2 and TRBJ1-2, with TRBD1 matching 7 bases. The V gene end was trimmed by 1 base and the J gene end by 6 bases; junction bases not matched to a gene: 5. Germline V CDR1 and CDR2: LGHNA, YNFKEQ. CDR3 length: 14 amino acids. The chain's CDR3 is CASSQATGEDGYTF. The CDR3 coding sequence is TGTGCCAGCAGCCAAGCCACAGGGGAGGATGGCTACACCTTC.

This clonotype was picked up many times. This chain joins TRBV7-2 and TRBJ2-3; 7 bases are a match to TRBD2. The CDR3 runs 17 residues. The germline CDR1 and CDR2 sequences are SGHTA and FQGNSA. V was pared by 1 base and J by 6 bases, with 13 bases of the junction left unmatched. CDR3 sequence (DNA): TGTGCCAGCAGCTTAGTTTCCAGCGGGGCAGTCATCGATACGCAGTATTTT. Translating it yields CASSLVSSGAVIDTQYF.

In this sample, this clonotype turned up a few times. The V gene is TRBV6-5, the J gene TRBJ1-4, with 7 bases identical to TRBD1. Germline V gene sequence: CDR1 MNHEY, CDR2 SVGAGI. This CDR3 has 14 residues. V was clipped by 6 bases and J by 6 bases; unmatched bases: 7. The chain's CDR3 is CASSIGQADEKLFF. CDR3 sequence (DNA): TGTGCCAGCAGCATCGGACAGGCCGATGAAAAACTGTTTTTT.

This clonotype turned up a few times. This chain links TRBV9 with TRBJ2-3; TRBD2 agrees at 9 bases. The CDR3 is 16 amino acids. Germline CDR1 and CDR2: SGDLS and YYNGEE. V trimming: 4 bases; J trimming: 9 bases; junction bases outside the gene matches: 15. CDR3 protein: CASSTASGDLHGTQYF. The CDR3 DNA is TGTGCCAGCAGCACCGCTAGCGGGGACCTGCACGGGACGCAGTATTTT.

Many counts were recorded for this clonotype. The CDR3 DNA sequence: TGCGCCAGCAGCTTGGCACCGGGATACGAGCAGTACGTC. Residues: CASSLAPGYEQYV. The V call is TRBV5-1, the J call TRBJ2-7; the D gene is possibly TRBD2 (5 bases). The CDR3 has 13 residues. Germline V gene sequence: CDR1 SGHRS, CDR2 YFSETQ. V was pared by 0 bases and J by 4 bases, with 8 bases between.

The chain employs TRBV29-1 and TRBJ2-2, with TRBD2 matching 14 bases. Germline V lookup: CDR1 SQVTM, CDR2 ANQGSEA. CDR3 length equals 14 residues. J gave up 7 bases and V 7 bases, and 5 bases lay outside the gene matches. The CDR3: CSAGLAGDGGELFF. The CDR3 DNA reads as TGCAGCGCGGGACTAGCGGGGGACGGCGGGGAGCTGTTTTTT.

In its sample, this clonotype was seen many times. CDR3 DNA: TGTGCCACCAGTGATTTGGTCCGAAACTATGGCTACACCTTC. It translates to CATSDLVRNYGYTF. V is TRBV24-1 and J is TRBJ1-2; D is unclear. Trimming pared 0 bases from V and 2 bases from J, leaving 6 bases between. Germline lookup yields CDR1 KGHDR and CDR2 SFDVKD. The CDR3 runs 14 residues.

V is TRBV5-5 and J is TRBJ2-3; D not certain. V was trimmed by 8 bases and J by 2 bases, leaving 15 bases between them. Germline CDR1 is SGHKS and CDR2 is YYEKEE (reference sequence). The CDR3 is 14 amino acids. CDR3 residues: CASAVGPLTDTQYF. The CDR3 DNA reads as TGTGCCAGTGCGGTTGGTCCACTCACAGATACGCAGTATTTT.

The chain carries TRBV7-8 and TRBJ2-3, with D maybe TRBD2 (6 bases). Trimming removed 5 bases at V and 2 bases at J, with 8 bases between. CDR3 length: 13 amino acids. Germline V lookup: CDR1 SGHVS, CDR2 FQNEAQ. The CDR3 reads CASSRRVTDTQYF. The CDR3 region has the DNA TGTGCCAGCAGCCGGAGGGTCACAGATACGCAGTATTTT.

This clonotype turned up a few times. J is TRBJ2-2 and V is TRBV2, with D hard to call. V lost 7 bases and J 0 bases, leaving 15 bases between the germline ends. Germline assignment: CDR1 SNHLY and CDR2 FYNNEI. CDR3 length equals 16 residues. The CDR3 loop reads CASTVSPDANTGELFF. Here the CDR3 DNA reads TGTGCCAGCACAGTGAGCCCGGACGCGAACACCGGGGAGCTGTTTTTT.

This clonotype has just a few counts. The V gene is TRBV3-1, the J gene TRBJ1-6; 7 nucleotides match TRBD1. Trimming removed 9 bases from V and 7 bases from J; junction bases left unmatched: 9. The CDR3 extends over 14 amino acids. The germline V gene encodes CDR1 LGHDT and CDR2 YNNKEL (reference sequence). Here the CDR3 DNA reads TGTGCCAGTAAATATGACAGGGAAAATTCACCCCTCCACTTT. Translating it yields CASKYDRENSPLHF. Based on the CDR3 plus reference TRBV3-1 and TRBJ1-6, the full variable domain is DTAVSQTPKYLVTQMGNDKSIKCEQNLGHDTMYWYKQDSKKFLKIMFSYNNKELIINETVPNRFSPKSPDKAHLNLHINSLELGDSAVYFCASKYDRENSPLHFGNGTRLTVT.

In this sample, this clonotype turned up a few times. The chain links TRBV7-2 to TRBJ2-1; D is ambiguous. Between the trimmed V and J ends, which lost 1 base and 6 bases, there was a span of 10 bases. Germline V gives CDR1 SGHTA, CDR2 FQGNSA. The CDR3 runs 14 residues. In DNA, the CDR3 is TGTGCCAGCAGCTTAGAGCTACAGCGCAATGAGCAGTTCTTC. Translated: CASSLELQRNEQFF.

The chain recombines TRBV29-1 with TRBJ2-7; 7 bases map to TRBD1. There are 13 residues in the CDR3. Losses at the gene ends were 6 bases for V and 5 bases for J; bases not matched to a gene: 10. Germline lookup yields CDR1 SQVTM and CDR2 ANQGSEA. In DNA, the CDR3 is TGCAGCGTCACGACACAGGGGTCCGACGAGCAGTACTTC. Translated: CSVTTQGSDEQYF.

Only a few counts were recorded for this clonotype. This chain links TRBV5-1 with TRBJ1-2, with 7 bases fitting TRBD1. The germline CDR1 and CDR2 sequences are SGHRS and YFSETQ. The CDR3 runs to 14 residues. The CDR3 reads CACSIGTVGAGYTF. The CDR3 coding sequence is TGCGCTTGCAGCATTGGGACAGTCGGGGCTGGCTACACCTTC.

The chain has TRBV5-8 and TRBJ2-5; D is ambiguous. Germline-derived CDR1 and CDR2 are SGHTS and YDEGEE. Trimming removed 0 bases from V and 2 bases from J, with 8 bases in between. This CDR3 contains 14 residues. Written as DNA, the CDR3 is TGTGCCAGCAGCTTGGAACTGGGGCAAGAGACCCAGTACTTC. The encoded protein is CASSLELGQETQYF.

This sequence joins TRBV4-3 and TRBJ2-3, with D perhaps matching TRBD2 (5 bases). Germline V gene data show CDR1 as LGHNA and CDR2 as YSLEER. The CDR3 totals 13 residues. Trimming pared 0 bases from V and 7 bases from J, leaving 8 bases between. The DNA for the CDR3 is TGCGCCAGCAGCCAAGATCTCGGGAATACGCAGTATTTT. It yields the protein CASSQDLGNTQYF.